This T cell receptor (beta chain) appears in the sequencing data of a study of glioma-infiltrating T cells. Findings and limits, study-wide: Non-neoplastic patients had below-expected tissue-blood divergence, while all gliomas exceeded expectation. CDR3 overlap between tissue and blood was very small.

CDR1 MDHEN and CDR2 SYDVKM come from the germline V gene. Losses at the gene ends were 3 bases for V and 8 bases for J; bases not matched to a gene: 4. The CDR3 extends over 13 amino acids. This clonotype was picked up many times. The antigen remains unidentified. The iRepertoire nested amplicon-rescue multiplex PCR amplified TCR alpha and beta CDR3s from RNA. One-step reverse transcription and amplification started from approximately 100-400 ng of tissue mRNA or PBMC total RNA. TCRdb called the multiplex PCR reads again in MiXCR, with one record for every CDR3 protein. The profile covers about 210,000 distinct CDR3 sequences, with more than 25% appearing a single time and around 21% taken by the ten largest.

Source material: glioma tissue, nonneoplastic brain tissue, or PBMCs (not recorded which). This chain links TRBV28 with TRBJ2-1; the match to TRBD1 covers 7 bases. The source of this sequence is a human donor with low-grade glioma or glioblastoma, undergoing nonglioma brain surgery, or in good health (not recorded which). The CDR3 DNA reads TGTGCCAGCAGTTTTAGGGGGCCTCATGAGCAGTTCTTC. This encodes CASSFRGPHEQFF.